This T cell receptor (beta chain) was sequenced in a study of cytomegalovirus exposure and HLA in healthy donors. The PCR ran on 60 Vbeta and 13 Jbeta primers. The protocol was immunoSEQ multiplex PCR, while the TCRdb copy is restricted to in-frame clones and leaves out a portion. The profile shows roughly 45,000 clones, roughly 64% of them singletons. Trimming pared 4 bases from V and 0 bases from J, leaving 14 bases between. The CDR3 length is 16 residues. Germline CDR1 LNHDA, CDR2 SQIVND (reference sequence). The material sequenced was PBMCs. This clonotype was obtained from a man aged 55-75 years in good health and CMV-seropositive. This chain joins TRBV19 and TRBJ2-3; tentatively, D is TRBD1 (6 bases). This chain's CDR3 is CASSTLNRASTDTQYF. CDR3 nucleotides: TGTGCCAGTAGTACTCTAAACAGGGCTAGCACAGATACGCAGTATTTT.